Below are 8 T cell receptor beta chains sequenced from a single sample in a study of CD8+ T cells in alopecia areata. cDNA reverse transcribed from extracted RNA served as the sequencing template. The data were produced by immunoSEQ multiplex PCR, yet TCRdb's version contains in-frame clones alone and is incomplete. Here the sample spans 130,000 to 150,000 clones, 62% being singletons. Sequenced sample: CD8+ T cells sorted from blood. The receptor set was obtained from a human donor in good health.

Notes on this clone: This same CDR3 is encoded by further DNA sequences in the sample. V usage is TRBV7-8 and J usage is TRBJ2-7; no clear D gene. V dropped 0 bases and J dropped 2 bases, with 2 bases sitting between them. The CDR3 is 12 residues long. Germline V gene lookup returns CDR1 SGHVS and CDR2 FQNEAQ. The CDR3 DNA reads TGTGCCAGCAGCTTAGCGACCTACGAGCAGTACTTC. Translation: CASSLATYEQYF.

This clone was counted a few times. The V and J genes are TRBV19 and TRBJ2-7; TRBD2 matches 7 bases. The CDR3 extends over 15 amino acids. Germline trimming cut 3 bases from V and 2 bases from J; bases unmatched to any gene: 7. From germline, CDR1 is LNHDA and CDR2 SQIVND (reference sequence). CDR3 residues: CASSISLAGAYEQYF. DNA of the CDR3: TGTGCCAGTAGTATCTCCCTCGCGGGAGCCTACGAGCAGTACTTC.

The chain recombines TRBV5-4 with TRBJ1-2; possible D gene TRBD1, 5 bases. Germline V lookup: CDR1 SGHNT, CDR2 YYREEE (reference sequence). This CDR3 contains 13 residues. Trimming removed 4 bases from V and 8 bases from J, with 15 bases in between. For the CDR3, the DNA is TGTGCCAGCAGCGGGGGGTCGGAACCGGGCTACACCTTC. The encoded protein is CASSGGSEPGYTF.

The V gene is TRBV15, the J gene TRBJ2-7; D tentatively reads TRBD1 or TRBD2 (6 bases each). V was trimmed by 1 base and J by 4 bases, leaving 20 bases between them. The CDR3 is 17 residues long. CDR1 LNHNV and CDR2 YYDKDF come from the germline V gene (reference sequence). CDR3 sequence: CATSRATGTPGGYEQYF. CDR3 DNA sequence: TGTGCCACCAGCAGAGCTACCGGGACACCCGGGGGATACGAGCAGTACTTC.

This clone appeared a single time. The chain combines TRBV4-1 with TRBJ2-1; no clear D. Germline V gives CDR1 MGHRA, CDR2 YSYEKL. The CDR3 totals 15 residues. Trimming stripped 1 base from V and 0 bases from J, with 7 bases between. The CDR3 nucleotides read TGCGCCAGCAGCCAAGGGGCGAGCTCCTACAATGAGCAGTTCTTC. Translating it yields CASSQGASSYNEQFF.

About this clone: It is likely a read error: a sequence one base away is far more abundant. J is TRBJ1-5 and V is TRBV7-8; the match to TRBD1 covers 7 bases. Germline-derived CDR1 and CDR2 are SGHVS and FQNEAQ. This CDR3 contains 15 residues. This CDR3 reads CASSNPDRANQPQDF. The CDR3, as DNA: TGTGCCAGCAGCAACCCCGACAGGGCGAATCAGCCCCAGGATTTT. Drawing the rest from reference TRBV7-8 and TRBJ1-5, the complete variable domain is GAGVSQSPRYKVAKRGQDVALRCDPISGHVSLFWYQQALGQGPEFLTYFQNEAQLDKSGLPSDRFFAERPEGSVSTLKIQRTQQEDSAVYLCASSNPDRANQPQDFGDGTRLSIL.

The chain carries TRBV10-3 and TRBJ2-5, with 7 bases identical to TRBD2. Unmatched junction bases numbered 12, after V lost 10 bases and J lost 4 bases. Germline-derived CDR1 and CDR2 are ENHRY and SYGVKD. The CDR3 contains 14 residues. For the CDR3, the DNA is TGTGCCACTCTCGGGGGGACTCCTCCAGAGACCCAGTACTTC. Translated: CATLGGTPPETQYF.

V gene TRBV2 combines with J gene TRBJ2-7; no clear D. V dropped 3 bases and J dropped 1 base, with 7 bases sitting between them. Germline V gene lookup returns CDR1 SNHLY and CDR2 FYNNEI. The CDR3 contains 13 residues. The CDR3, as DNA: TGTGCCAGCAGTGATGACTGGTCCTACGAGCAGTACTTC. Protein: CASSDDWSYEQYF.